Listed below are T cell receptor beta chains from one sample, sequenced in a study of vaccination effects on CD4 cells after COVID-19. These receptors have no identified antigens. Measured with immunoSEQ multiplex PCR; TCRdb has only the in-frame clones, and not every one. The sample lists around 41,000 clones; 82% were seen once. This sample comprised CD4+ T cells from PBMCs cultured without peptide, obtained before COVID-19 vaccination. The receptors stem from a human donor who received a COVID-19 vaccine. CDR3s include the opening cysteine and the closing phenylalanine or tryptophan. Fields, in order: clone size, V gene, J gene, D gene, CDR3 protein, CDR3 DNA. D genes are given only for firm matches. Clone sizes are given selectively: once, few, many, or a class where the clone is expanded.

>few|TRBV4-1|TRBJ1-1|-
CASSQRHRLEAFF
TGCGCCAGCAGCCAAAGACATCGGCTTGAAGCTTTCTTT
>once|TRBV5-1|TRBJ2-2|TRBD1
CASSYTKSDRGYTGELFF
TGCGCCAGCAGCTATACGAAATCGGACAGGGGTTACACCGGGGAGCTGTTTTTT
>few|TRBV10-1|TRBJ1-6|TRBD1
CASGGQGPSPLHF
TGCGCCAGCGGGGGACAGGGTCCTTCACCCCTCCACTTT
>once|TRBV28|TRBJ1-4|-
CASSPQWRSNQEKLFF
TGTGCCAGCAGTCCGCAATGGCGTTCGAATCAAGAAAAACTGTTTTTT
>-|TRBV2|TRBJ2-5|-
CASSELVPPLGYF
TGTGCCAGCAGTGAATTAGTACCCCCTCTGGGGTACTTC
>-|TRBV27|TRBJ1-6|-
CASSPSARASPLHF
TGTGCCAGCAGTCCGTCGGCCAGGGCATCACCCCTCCACTTT
>-|TRBV27|TRBJ2-3|-
CASSLSGGSAAQYF
TGTGCCAGCAGTTTATCTGGGGGCAGCGCGGCGCAGTATTTT
>-|TRBV4-1|TRBJ1-6|-
CASSHPGSTDNSPLHF
TGCGCCAGCAGCCATCCTGGGTCCACCGATAATTCACCCCTCCACTTT
>-|TRBV28|TRBJ1-2|-
CASGSGIYGYTF
TGTGCCAGCGGGTCAGGGATCTATGGCTACACCTTC
>-|TRBV18|TRBJ2-5|-
CASSPPDPKGETQYF
TGTGCCAGCTCACCACCGGACCCAAAGGGGGAGACCCAGTACTTC
>-|TRBV24-1|TRBJ1-2|-
CATSDLNKSYGYTF
TGTGCCACCAGTGATTTGAACAAGAGCTATGGCTACACCTTC
>few|TRBV4-3|TRBJ2-3|-
CASSQQNREDTQYF
TGCGCCAGCAGCCAACAAAACAGGGAAGATACGCAGTATTTT
>-|TRBV6-5|TRBJ2-1|-
CASSLSNTYNEQFF
TGTGCCAGCAGTCTATCTAATACCTACAATGAGCAGTTCTTC
>-|TRBV28|TRBJ2-1|TRBD2
CASSSAGTSGGAYNEQFF
TGTGCCAGCAGTTCGGCCGGGACTAGCGGGGGGGCCTACAATGAGCAGTTCTTC
>-|TRBV9|TRBJ2-5|-
CASSAQVGPQETQYF
TGTGCCAGCAGCGCCCAAGTAGGGCCCCAAGAGACCCAGTACTTC
>-|TRBV5-1|TRBJ2-1|-
CASSLQGTYNEQFF
TGCGCCAGCAGCTTGCAGGGGACGTACAATGAGCAGTTCTTC
>-|TRBV5-1|TRBJ1-1|-
CASSLRGDTEAFF
TGCGCCAGCAGCTTGAGAGGGGACACTGAAGCTTTCTTT
>few|TRBV5-4|TRBJ2-5|TRBD2
CASSLGTSGGQETQYF
TGTGCCAGCAGCCTCGGGACTAGCGGGGGACAAGAGACCCAGTACTTC
>-|TRBV20-1|TRBJ2-1|-
CSASSNEQFF
TGCAGTGCTAGCTCCAATGAGCAGTTCTTC